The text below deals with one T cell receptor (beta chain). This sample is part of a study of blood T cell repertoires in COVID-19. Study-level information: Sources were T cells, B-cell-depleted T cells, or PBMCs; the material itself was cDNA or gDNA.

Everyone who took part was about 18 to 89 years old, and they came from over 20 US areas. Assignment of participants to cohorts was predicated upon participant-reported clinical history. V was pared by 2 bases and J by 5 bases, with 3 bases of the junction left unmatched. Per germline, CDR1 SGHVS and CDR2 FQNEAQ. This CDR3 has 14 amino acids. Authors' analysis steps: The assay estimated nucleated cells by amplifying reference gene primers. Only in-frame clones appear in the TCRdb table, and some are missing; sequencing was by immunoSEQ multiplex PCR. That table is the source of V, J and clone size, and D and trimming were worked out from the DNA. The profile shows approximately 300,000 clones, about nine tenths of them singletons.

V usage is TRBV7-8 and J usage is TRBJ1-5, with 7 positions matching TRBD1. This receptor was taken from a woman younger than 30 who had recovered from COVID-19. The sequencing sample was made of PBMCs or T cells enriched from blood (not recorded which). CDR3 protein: CASSLNQGDQPQHF. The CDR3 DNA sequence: TGTGCCAGCAGCTTAAATCAGGGGGATCAGCCCCAGCATTTT.